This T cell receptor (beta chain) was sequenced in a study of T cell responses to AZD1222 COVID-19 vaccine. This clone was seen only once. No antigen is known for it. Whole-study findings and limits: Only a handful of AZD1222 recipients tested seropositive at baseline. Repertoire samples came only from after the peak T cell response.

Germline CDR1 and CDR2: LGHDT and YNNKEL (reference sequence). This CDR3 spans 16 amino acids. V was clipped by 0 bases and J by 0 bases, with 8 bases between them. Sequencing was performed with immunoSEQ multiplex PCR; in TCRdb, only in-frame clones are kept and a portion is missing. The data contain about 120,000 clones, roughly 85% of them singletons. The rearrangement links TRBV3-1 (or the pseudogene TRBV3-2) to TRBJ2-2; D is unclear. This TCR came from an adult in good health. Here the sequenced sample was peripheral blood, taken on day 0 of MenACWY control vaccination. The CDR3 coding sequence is TGTGCCAGCAGCCAAGACCTGATAGCGAACACCGGGGAGCTGTTTTTT. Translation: CASSQDLIANTGELFF.